The rows below give T cell receptor beta chains drawn from one sample of a study of PD-1 blockade in classical Hodgkin lymphoma. Data came from immunoSEQ multiplex PCR; TCRdb stores just in-frame clones and leaves some out. The data hold roughly 16,000 clones, with 83% observed a single time. Sequences were derived from peripheral blood mononuclear cells (PBMCs), sampled before the fourth cycle of nivolumab. These TCRs come from a human donor with classical Hodgkin lymphoma. CDR3s include the opening cysteine and the closing phenylalanine or tryptophan. D genes are given only for firm matches. Clone size is given for some rows only: seen once, a few or many times, or a class if the clone is expanded.

clone_size | j_call | d_call | v_call | cdr3_aa
. | TRBJ1-5 | . | TRBV9 | CASSFGRGLDQPQHF
. | TRBJ2-5 | . | TRBV2 | CASSEGRYQETQYF
once | TRBJ1-2 | . | TRBV5-1 | CASSGASGGYTF
. | TRBJ2-1 | . | TRBV5-1 | CASTPSRGGNEQFF
. | TRBJ1-1 | . | TRBV7-3 | CASSPNGRSNTEAFF
. | TRBJ2-7 | TRBD1 | TRBV6-1 | CASSDIHGDSSYEQYF
. | TRBJ1-4 | TRBD1 | TRBV19 | CASSTQGATNEKLFF
. | TRBJ2-5 | . | TRBV5-4 | CASSLVSCLETQYF
. | TRBJ2-3 | TRBD2 | TRBV7-2 | CASSVTHGGWPDTQYF
. | TRBJ1-3 | . | TRBV5-1 | CASSPPGNTIYF
. | TRBJ2-3 | . | TRBV19 | CASSMWAETDTQYF
. | TRBJ2-1 | TRBD2 | TRBV7-3 | CASSRTSSGAYNEQFF